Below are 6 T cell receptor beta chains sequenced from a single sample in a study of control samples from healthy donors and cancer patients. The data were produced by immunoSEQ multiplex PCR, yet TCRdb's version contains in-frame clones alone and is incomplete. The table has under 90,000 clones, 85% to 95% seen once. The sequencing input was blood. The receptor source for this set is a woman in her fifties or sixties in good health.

The CDR3 protein is CASSFQGLGTEAFF. CDR3 DNA sequence: TGCGCCAGCAGCTTTCAGGGTCTGGGCACTGAAGCTTTCTTT. This sequence joins TRBV5-1 and TRBJ1-1, with D perhaps matching TRBD1 (5 bases). CDR3 size: 14 residues. The germline V and J ends were trimmed by 2 bases and 4 bases, with 12 bases remaining between them. The germline V gene has CDR1 SGHRS and CDR2 YFSETQ.

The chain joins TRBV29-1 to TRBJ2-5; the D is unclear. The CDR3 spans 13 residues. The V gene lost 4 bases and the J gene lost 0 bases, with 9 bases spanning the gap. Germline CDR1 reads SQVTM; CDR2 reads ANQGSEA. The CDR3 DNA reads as TGCAGCGTTGCTACCCAAAACCAAGAGACCCAGTACTTC. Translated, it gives CSVATQNQETQYF.

The CDR3 sequence is CASSLPGQGNRGGHTEAFF. The CDR3 DNA reads TGCGCCAGCAGCTTACCCGGACAGGGCAATCGGGGTGGCCACACTGAAGCTTTCTTT. J is TRBJ1-1 and V is TRBV5-1; 8 bases line up with TRBD1. This CDR3 comprises 19 residues. Looked up from germline, CDR1 is SGHRS and CDR2 is YFSETQ. Trimming took 2 bases from V and 3 from J; bases not matched to a gene: 18.

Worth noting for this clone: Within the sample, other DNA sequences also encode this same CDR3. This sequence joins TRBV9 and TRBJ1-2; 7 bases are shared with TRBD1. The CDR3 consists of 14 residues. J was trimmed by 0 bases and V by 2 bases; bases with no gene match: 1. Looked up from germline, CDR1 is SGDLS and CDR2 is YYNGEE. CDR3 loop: CASSVGTANYGYTF. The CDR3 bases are TGTGCCAGCAGCGTGGGGACAGCTAACTATGGCTACACCTTC.

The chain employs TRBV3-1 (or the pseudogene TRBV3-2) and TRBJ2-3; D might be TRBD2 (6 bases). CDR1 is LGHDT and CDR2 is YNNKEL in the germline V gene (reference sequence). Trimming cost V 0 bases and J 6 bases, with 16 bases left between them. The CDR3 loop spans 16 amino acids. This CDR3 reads CASSQDKSLGRDTQYF. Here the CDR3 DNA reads TGTGCCAGCAGCCAAGATAAGAGCCTGGGGAGGGATACGCAGTATTTT.

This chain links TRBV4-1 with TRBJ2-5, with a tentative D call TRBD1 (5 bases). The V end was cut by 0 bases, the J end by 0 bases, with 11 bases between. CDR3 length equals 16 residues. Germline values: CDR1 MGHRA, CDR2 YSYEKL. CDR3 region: CASSQEGRTHQETQYF. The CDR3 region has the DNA TGCGCCAGCAGCCAAGAAGGGCGGACACACCAAGAGACCCAGTACTTC.